A single sample gave rise to the 5 T cell receptor beta chains below, sequenced in a study of identical twins. TCRdb redid the calling of the 5' RACE reads with MiXCR, one entry per CDR3 protein. This sample has 250,000 to 300,000 distinct CDR3 sequences, with 6.5% to 9.5% found just once. These same records also appear under a second study, on yellow fever vaccine responses in identical twins.

Source material: CD8+ T cells sorted from blood. These receptors originate from a woman aged 18-29 years in good health.

CDR3 residues: CSARNRDSSTDTQYF. The CDR3 DNA reads TGCAGTGCTCGGAACCGGGACAGCAGCACAGATACGCAGTATTTT. The chain has TRBV20-1 and TRBJ2-3; 7 nucleotides match TRBD1. After removal of 5 bases from V and 0 bases from J, the junction contained 8 bases not matched to a gene. This CDR3 spans 15 amino acids. CDR1 is DFQATT and CDR2 is SNEGSKA in the germline V gene (reference sequence).

V is TRBV11-1 and J is TRBJ2-1, with a weak D call TRBD2 (5 bases). The CDR3 contains 17 residues. V gave up 4 bases and J gave up 4 bases, with 20 bases separating them. Germline assignment: CDR1 SGHAT and CDR2 FQDESV (reference sequence). The CDR3 is CASSSRTDQTPYNEQFF. The CDR3 DNA reads as TGTGCCAGCAGCTCCCGGACTGATCAGACTCCGTACAATGAGCAGTTCTTC.

V is TRBV6-2 or TRBV6-3 and J is TRBJ2-1, with TRBD2 matching 13 bases. Unmatched junction bases numbered 3, after V lost 2 bases and J lost 8 bases. CDR3 length: 15 residues. In germline, CDR1 is MNHEY, CDR2 SVGEGT. In DNA form, the CDR3 reads TGTGCCAGCAGTTACGGACTAGCGGGAGTGTATGAGCAGTTCTTC. This encodes CASSYGLAGVYEQFF.

This clonotype was seen a few times. The chain has TRBV7-9 and TRBJ1-2; no definite D call. Germline V gene data show CDR1 as SEHNR and CDR2 as FQNEAQ (reference sequence). The germline V and J ends were trimmed by 1 base and 6 bases, with 12 bases remaining between them. This CDR3 contains 14 residues. CDR3 sequence reads: CASSLVLEGDGYTF. For the CDR3, the DNA is TGTGCCAGCAGCTTAGTTTTGGAGGGCGATGGCTACACCTTC. Full variable domain (missing parts from reference TRBV7-9 and TRBJ1-2): DTGVSQNPRHKITKRGQNVTFRCDPISEHNRLYWYRQTLGQGPEFLTYFQNEAQLEKSRLLSDRFSAERPKGSFSTLEIQRTEQGDSAMYLCASSLVLEGDGYTFGSGTRLTVV.

This clonotype was counted a few times. The chain joins TRBV7-9 to TRBJ2-4, with D possibly being TRBD1 or TRBD2 (5 bases each). Germline assignment: CDR1 SEHNR and CDR2 FQNEAQ (reference sequence). V was shortened by 0 bases and J by 11 bases, with 8 bases between the two germline ends. CDR3 length: 12 residues. CDR3 in amino acids: CASSLATGLQYF. The CDR3 DNA reads TGTGCCAGCAGCTTAGCGACGGGGCTTCAGTACTTC.